The text below deals with one TCR beta chain. Germline lookup yields CDR1 MNHGY and CDR2 SAAAGT. V shed 4 bases, J shed 7 bases, and the junction held 8 bases outside the gene matches. The CDR3 consists of 15 residues. This sample stems from a study of sequential checkpoint blockade in melanoma. Assay used: immunoSEQ multiplex PCR; TCRdb lists only in-frame clones, some missing. The sample records around 6,800 clones, 20% to 25% being singletons. Treatment noted: randomized to nivolumab then ipilimumab (arm A) or the reverse (arm B). The chain has TRBV6-8 and TRBJ2-1, with 9 bases matching TRBD1. The sequences come from tumor tissue (inferred from file names), collected from a patient given nivolumab and ipilimumab in sequence. The TCR comes from a human donor with melanoma. For the CDR3, the DNA is TGTGCCAGCAGTTCTGACAGGGGGTTAAAAAATGAGCAGTTCTTC. Its translation is CASSSDRGLKNEQFF.